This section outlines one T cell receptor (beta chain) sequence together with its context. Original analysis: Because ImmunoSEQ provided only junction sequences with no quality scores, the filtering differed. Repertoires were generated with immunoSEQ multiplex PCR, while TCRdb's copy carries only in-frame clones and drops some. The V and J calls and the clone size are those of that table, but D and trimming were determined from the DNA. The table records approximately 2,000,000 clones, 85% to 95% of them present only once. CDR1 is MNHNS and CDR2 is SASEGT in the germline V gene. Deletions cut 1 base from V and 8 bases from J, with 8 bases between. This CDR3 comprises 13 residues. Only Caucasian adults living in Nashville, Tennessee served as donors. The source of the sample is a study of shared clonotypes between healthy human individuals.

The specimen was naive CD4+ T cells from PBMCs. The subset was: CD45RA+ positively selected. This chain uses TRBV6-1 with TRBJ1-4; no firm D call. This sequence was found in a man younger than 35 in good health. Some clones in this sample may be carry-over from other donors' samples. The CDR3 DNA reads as TGTGCCAGCAGTGAAGGCCGCCTGGAAAAACTGTTTTTT. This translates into CASSEGRLEKLFF.